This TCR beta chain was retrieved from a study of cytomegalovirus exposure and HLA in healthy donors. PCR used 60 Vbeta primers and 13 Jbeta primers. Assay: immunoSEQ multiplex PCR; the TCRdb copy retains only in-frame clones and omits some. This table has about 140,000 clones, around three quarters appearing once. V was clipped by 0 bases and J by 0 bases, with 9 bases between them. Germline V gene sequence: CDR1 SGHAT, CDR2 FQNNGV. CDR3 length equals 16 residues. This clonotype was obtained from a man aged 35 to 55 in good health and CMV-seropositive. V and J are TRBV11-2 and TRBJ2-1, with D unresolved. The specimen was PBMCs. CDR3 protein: CASSLDPYPSYNEQFF. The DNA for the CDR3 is TGTGCCAGCAGCTTAGATCCCTACCCCTCCTACAATGAGCAGTTCTTC.